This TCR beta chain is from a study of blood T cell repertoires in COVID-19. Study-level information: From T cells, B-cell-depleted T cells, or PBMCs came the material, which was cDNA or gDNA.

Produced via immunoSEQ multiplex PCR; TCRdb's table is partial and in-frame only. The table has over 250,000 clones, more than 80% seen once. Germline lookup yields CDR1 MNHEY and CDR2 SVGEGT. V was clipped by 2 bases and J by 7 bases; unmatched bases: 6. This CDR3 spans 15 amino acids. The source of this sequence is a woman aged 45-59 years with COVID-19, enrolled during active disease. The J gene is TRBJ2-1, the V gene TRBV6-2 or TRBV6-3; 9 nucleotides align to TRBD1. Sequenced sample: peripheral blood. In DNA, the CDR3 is TGTGCCAGCAGTTACGGGGACAGGGTGTGGAATGAGCAGTTCTTC. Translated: CASSYGDRVWNEQFF.